This T cell receptor beta chain was obtained from a study of blood T cell repertoires in COVID-19. Across the study: COVID-19 samples from acute and convalescent phases originated in the United States, Italy and Spain. T cells, B-cell-depleted T cells, or PBMCs supplied cDNA or gDNA.

Per the original methods: Estimated nucleated cell counts came from reference gene primer amplification. Measured with immunoSEQ multiplex PCR; TCRdb has only the in-frame clones, and not every one. V and J calls and clone size are those listed in that table; D and trimming were worked out from the DNA. The table records around 180,000 clones, 65% to 85% of them present only once. V trimming: 1 base; J trimming: 5 bases; junction bases outside the gene matches: 10. The CDR3 is 16 amino acids. Germline loops: CDR1 LGHNA, CDR2 YSLEER. This TCR was sampled from a man aged 60-69 years with active or convalescent COVID-19. The chain links TRBV4-3 to TRBJ1-1; 7 positions agree with TRBD1. Sequencing input: peripheral blood. The CDR3 loop is CASSQGQSYRGTEAFF. Here the CDR3 DNA reads TGCGCCAGCAGCCAAGGCCAGTCGTACAGGGGAACTGAAGCTTTCTTT.